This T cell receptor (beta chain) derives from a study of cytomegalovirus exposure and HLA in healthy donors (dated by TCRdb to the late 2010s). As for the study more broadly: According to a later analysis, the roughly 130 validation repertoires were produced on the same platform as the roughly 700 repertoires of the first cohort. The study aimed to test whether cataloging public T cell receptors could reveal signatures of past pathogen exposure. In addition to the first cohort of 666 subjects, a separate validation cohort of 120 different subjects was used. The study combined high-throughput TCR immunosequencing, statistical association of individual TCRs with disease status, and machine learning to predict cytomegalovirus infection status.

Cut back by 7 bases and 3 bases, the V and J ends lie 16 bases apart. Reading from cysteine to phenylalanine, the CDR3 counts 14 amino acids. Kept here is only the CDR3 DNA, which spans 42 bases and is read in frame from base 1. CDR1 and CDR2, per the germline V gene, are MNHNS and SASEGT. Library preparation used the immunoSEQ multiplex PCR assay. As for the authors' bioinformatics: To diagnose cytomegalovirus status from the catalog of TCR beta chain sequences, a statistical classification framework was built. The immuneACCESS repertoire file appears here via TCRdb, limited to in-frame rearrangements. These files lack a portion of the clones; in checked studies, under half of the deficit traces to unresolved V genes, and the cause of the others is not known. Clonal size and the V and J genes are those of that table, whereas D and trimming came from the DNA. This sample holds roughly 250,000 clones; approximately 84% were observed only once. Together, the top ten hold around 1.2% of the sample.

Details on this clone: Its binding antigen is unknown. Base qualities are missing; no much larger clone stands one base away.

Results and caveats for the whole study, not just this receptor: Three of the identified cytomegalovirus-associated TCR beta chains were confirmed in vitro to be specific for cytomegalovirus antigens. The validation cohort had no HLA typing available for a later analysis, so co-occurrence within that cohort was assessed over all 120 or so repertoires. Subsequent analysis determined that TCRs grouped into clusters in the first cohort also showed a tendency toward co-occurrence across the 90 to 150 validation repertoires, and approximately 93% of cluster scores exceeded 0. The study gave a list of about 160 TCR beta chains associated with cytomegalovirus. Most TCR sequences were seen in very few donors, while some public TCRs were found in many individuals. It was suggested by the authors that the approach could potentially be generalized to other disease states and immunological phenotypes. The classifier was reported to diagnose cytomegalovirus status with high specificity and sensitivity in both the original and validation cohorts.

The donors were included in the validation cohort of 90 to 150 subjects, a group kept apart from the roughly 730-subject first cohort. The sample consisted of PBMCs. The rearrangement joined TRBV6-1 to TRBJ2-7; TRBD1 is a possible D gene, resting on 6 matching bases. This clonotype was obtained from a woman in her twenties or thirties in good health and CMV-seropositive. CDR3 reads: CASKESGVRYEQYF. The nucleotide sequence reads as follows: TGTGCCAGCAAAGAGTCAGGGGTCCGCTACGAGCAGTACTTC.